A single sample gave rise to the 18 T cell receptor beta chains below, sequenced in a study of Ad26.COV2.S vaccination and SARS-CoV-2 variants. Treatment defined: roughly 19 received Ad26.COV2.S at low or high dose, single or two shots; about 5 received placebo; per-sample allocation not given. Sampling was done on day 63 after the first vaccine or placebo injection. The repertoire was sequenced with immunoSEQ multiplex PCR; TCRdb's copy has only in-frame clones and lacks some. Of roughly 400,000 clones listed, about 90% are singletons. The specimen was peripheral blood, collected in a trial of Ad26.COV2.S vaccine versus placebo. The receptors stem from a person aged 18 to 59 who received the Ad26.COV2.S COVID-19 vaccine or a placebo.

The rearrangement links TRBV29-1 to TRBJ2-7; D is undetermined. V dropped 2 bases and J dropped 5 bases, with 7 bases sitting between them. CDR1 and CDR2 (germline): SQVTM, ANQGSEA. This CDR3 is 11 amino acids long. CDR3 coding DNA: TGCAGCGTTGAATCTAAGAACGAGCAGTACTTC. Protein sequence: CSVESKNEQYF.

Comments on this clone: One end of the junction varies from germline; a read error may be responsible. This chain connects TRBV5-1 to TRBJ2-1; D tentatively reads TRBD1 or TRBD2 (5 bases each). The CDR3 has 9 amino acids. CDR1 is SGHRS, CDR2 YFSETQ, per germline. CDR3 protein: CASRDPGIF. The CDR3 coding sequence is TGCGCCAGCCGGGACCCCGGAATCTTC. The full variable domain, completed using reference TRBV5-1 and TRBJ2-1, is KAGVTQTPRYLIKTRGQQVTLSCSPISGHRSVSWYQQTPGQGLQFLFEYFSETQRNKGNFPGRFSGRQFSNSRSEMNVSTLELGDSALYLCASRDPGIFGPGTRLTVL.

The table lists this clone with a count of one. V usage is TRBV18 and J usage is TRBJ2-5; D gene unclear. From germline, CDR1 is KGHSH and CDR2 LQKENI. This CDR3 contains 18 residues. V was trimmed by 2 bases and J by 2 bases, leaving 21 bases between them. The chain's CDR3 is CASSPTLLAPVSQETQYF. The CDR3 nucleotides read TGTGCCAGCTCACCAACCCTTTTAGCCCCCGTTTCACAAGAGACCCAGTACTTC. The entire variable domain, with the rest obtained from reference TRBV18 and TRBJ2-5, is as follows: NAGVMQNPRHLVRRRGQEARLRCSPMKGHSHVYWYRQLPEEGLKFMVYLQKENIIDESGMPKERFSAEFPKEGPSILRIQQVVRGDSAAYFCASSPTLLAPVSQETQYFGPGTRLLVL.

The gene calls are TRBV9 and TRBJ1-2, with a weak D call TRBD1 (5 bases). Trimming cost V 3 bases and J 6 bases, with 18 bases left between them. The CDR3 is 15 residues long. From germline, CDR1 is SGDLS and CDR2 YYNGEE. CDR3 nucleotides: TGTGCCAGCAGCGAAAGCGGAGGGGTTGGTAATGGCTACACCTTC. Translated: CASSESGGVGNGYTF.

This clone appeared a few times. V is TRBV27 and J is TRBJ1-5; 9 bases fit TRBD1. V dropped 7 bases and J dropped 6; count of bases not matched to a gene: 4. Germline V CDR1 and CDR2: MNHEY, SMNVEV (reference sequence). The length of the CDR3 is 13 residues. The CDR3 sequence: CASKGQGLQPQHF. As DNA, the CDR3 is TGTGCCAGCAAAGGACAGGGGCTTCAGCCCCAGCATTTT.

The chain uses TRBV29-1 and TRBJ2-3; 11 nucleotides agree with TRBD2. The CDR3 length is 13 residues. Germline CDR1 SQVTM, CDR2 ANQGSEA. V was pared by 7 bases and J by 6 bases, with 6 bases of the junction left unmatched. The CDR3 region has the DNA TGCAGCGGGTTAGCGGGGGGGCGTGATACGCAGTATTTT. It translates to CSGLAGGRDTQYF.

The rearrangement joins TRBV11-2 to TRBJ2-2; 8 nucleotides agree with TRBD2. The CDR3 has 15 residues. V was clipped by 2 bases and J by 2 bases; unmatched bases: 1. Germline V gene sequence: CDR1 SGHAT, CDR2 FQNNGV. CDR3 residues: CASSLTSGNTGELFF. The CDR3 DNA follows: TGTGCCAGCAGCTTAACTAGCGGTAACACCGGGGAGCTGTTTTTT.

V is TRBV3-1 (or the pseudogene TRBV3-2) and J is TRBJ1-6, with TRBD1 identical over 8 bases. The CDR3 sequence is 16 residues long. In germline, CDR1 is LGHDT, CDR2 YNNKEL (reference sequence). Germline trimming cut 4 bases from V and 8 bases from J; bases unmatched to any gene: 10. The chain's CDR3 is CASSPRGLLGDSPLHF. For the CDR3, the DNA is TGTGCCAGCAGCCCCAGGGGGCTTCTTGGGGATTCACCCCTCCACTTT.

The chain combines TRBV7-9 with TRBJ2-1; TRBD2 is a possible D gene (5 bases). Trimming pared 1 base from V and 9 bases from J, leaving 7 bases between. Germline lookup yields CDR1 SEHNR and CDR2 FQNEAQ (reference sequence). The CDR3 is 12 residues long. The CDR3 DNA sequence: TGTGCCAGCAGCTTAGTTGGGAGTGAGCAGTTCTTC. This sequence encodes CASSLVGSEQFF. Full variable domain (outside the CDR3, taken from reference TRBV7-9 and TRBJ2-1): DTGVSQNPRHKITKRGQNVTFRCDPISEHNRLYWYRQTLGQGPEFLTYFQNEAQLEKSRLLSDRFSAERPKGSFSTLEIQRTEQGDSAMYLCASSLVGSEQFFGPGTRLTVL.

This rearrangement joins TRBV12-5 to TRBJ2-2, with D perhaps TRBD1 (6 bases). CDR1 and CDR2 from the germline V gene are LGHNT and FRNRAP. V was cut by 3 bases and J by 4 bases, with 15 bases left in between. The length of the CDR3 is 16 residues. In DNA form, the CDR3 reads TGTGCTAGTGGTTTAATCCTGGCAGGGGTCACCGGGGAGCTGTTTTTT. This sequence encodes CASGLILAGVTGELFF. Using reference TRBV12-5 and TRBJ2-2 for the parts outside the CDR3, the full variable domain is DARVTQTPRHKVTEMGQEVTMRCQPILGHNTVFWYRQTMMQGLELLAYFRNRAPLDDSGMPKDRFSAEMPDATLATLKIQPSEPRDSAVYFCASGLILAGVTGELFFGEGSRLTVL.

There are a few counts of this clone. The V call is TRBV7-6, the J call TRBJ1-6; a possible D gene is TRBD1 (5 bases). Germline values: CDR1 SGHVS, CDR2 FNYEAQ. V was shortened by 2 bases and J by 6 bases, with 11 bases between the two germline ends. The CDR3 contains 15 residues. The CDR3 DNA reads TGTGCCAGCAGCTTAAACGGGCAGGGTAATTCACCCCTCCACTTT. As protein: CASSLNGQGNSPLHF.

The chain has TRBV29-1 and TRBJ2-1; TRBD1 matches at 9 bases. The CDR3 is made up of 14 amino acids. Unmatched junction bases numbered 2, after V lost 3 bases and J lost 2 bases. Germline CDR1 SQVTM, CDR2 ANQGSEA. The CDR3 coding sequence is TGCAGCGTTGACCGGGACAGGGCCTACAATGAGCAGTTCTTC. Translated: CSVDRDRAYNEQFF.

The chain combines TRBV7-2 with TRBJ2-1; TRBD2 matches at 12 bases. Germline V lookup: CDR1 SGHTA, CDR2 FQGNSA. The CDR3 extends over 17 amino acids. The junction had 12 bases not matched to a gene; V was cut back by 4 bases and J by 8 bases. Written as DNA, the CDR3 is TGTGCCAGCAGCTCTAAACCCGGGACTAGCGGGCGTGATGAGCAGTTCTTC. It translates to CASSSKPGTSGRDEQFF.

The chain joins TRBV21-1 to TRBJ2-2; the table's D call TRBD2 went unverified against the DNA. TRBV21-1 is a pseudogene locus. The CDR3 consists of 16 residues. CDR3 sequence reads: CASSGRRGGDTGELFF. The DNA for the CDR3 is TGTGCCAGCAGCGGCCGGCGGGGGGGCGACACCGGGGAGCTGTTTTTT.

The chain links TRBV5-1 to TRBJ1-2; no definite D call. This CDR3 is 14 amino acids long. From germline, CDR1 is SGHRS and CDR2 YFSETQ. V dropped 5 bases and J dropped 3 bases, with 14 bases sitting between them. The CDR3 DNA follows: TGCGCCAGCAGAAACGACATAAGAGACTATGGCTACACCTTC. This sequence encodes CASRNDIRDYGYTF.

This chain joins TRBV6-5 and TRBJ1-1; a possible D gene is TRBD1 (6 bases). Looked up from germline, CDR1 is MNHEY and CDR2 is SVGAGI. The V end lost 5 bases, the J end lost 0 bases, and 10 bases lay between the germline ends. This CDR3 has 14 residues. CDR3 loop: CASSQQGLNTEAFF. In DNA, the CDR3 is TGTGCCAGCAGTCAACAGGGCTTGAACACTGAAGCTTTCTTT.

This chain uses TRBV4-3 with TRBJ1-6; 12 bases fit TRBD1. V lost 0 bases and J lost 1; bases outside the gene matches: 7. This CDR3 is 20 amino acids long. CDR1 and CDR2 from the germline V gene are LGHNA and YSLEER. CDR3: CASSQDPGQGALSYNSPLHF. The CDR3 bases are TGCGCCAGCAGCCAAGATCCGGGACAGGGGGCGCTTTCCTATAATTCACCCCTCCACTTT.

V is TRBV9 and J is TRBJ1-2, with D possibly being TRBD1 (5 bases). The germline gives CDR1 SGDLS, CDR2 YYNGEE. V lost 4 bases, J lost 3 bases, and 13 bases lay in between. The CDR3 is 14 residues long. CDR3 nucleotide sequence: TGTGCCAGCAGCTCCACCAGGGTTCACTATGGCTACACCTTC. As protein: CASSSTRVHYGYTF. Complete variable domain (other parts from reference TRBV9 and TRBJ1-2): DSGVTQTPKHLITATGQRVTLRCSPRSGDLSVYWYQQSLDQGLQFLIQYYNGEERAKGNILERFSAQQFPDLHSELNLSSLELGDSALYFCASSSTRVHYGYTFGSGTRLTVV.